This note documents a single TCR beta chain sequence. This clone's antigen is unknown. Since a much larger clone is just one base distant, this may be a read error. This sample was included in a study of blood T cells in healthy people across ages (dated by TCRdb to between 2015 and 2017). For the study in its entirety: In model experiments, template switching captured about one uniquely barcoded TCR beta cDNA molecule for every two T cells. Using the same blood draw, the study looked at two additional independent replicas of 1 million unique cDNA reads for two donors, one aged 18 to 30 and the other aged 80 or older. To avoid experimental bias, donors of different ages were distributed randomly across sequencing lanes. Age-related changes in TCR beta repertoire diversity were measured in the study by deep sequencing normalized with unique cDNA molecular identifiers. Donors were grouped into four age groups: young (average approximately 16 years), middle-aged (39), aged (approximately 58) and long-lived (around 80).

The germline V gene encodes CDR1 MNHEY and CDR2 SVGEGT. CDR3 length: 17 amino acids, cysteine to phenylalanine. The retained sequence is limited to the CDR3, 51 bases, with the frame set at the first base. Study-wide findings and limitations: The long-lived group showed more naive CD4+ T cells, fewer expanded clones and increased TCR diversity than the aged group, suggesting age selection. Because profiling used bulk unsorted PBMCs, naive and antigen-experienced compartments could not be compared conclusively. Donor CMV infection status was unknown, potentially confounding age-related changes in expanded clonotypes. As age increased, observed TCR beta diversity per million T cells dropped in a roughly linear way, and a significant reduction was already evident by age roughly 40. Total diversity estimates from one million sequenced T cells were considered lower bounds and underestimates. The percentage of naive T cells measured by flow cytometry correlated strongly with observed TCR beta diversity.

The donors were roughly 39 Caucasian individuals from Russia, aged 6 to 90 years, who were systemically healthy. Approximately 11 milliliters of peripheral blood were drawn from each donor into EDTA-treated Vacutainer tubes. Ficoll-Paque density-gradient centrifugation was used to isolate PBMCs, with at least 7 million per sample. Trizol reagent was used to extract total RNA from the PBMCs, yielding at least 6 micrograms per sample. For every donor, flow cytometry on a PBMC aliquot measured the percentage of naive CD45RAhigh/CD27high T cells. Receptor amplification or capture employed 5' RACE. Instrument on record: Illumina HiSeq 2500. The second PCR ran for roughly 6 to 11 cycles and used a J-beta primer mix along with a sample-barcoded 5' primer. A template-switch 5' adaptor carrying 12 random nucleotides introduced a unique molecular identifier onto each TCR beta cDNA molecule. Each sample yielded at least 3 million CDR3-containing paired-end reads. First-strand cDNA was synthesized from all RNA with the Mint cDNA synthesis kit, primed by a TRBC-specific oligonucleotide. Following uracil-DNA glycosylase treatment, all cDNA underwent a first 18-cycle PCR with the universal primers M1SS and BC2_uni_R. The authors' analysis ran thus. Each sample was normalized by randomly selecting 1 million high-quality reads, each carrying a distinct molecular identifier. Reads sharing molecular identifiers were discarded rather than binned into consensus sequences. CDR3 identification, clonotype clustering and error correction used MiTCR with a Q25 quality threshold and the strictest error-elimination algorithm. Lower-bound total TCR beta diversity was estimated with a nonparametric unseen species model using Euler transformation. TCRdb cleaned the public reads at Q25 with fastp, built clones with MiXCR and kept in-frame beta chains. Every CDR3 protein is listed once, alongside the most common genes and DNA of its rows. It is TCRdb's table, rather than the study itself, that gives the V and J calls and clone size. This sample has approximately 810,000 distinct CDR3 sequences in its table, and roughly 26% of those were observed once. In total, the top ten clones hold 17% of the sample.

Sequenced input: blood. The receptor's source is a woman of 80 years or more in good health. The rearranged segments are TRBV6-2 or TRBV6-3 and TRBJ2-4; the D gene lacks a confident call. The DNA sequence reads TGTGCCAGCAGTCGCTCCCATATAAGGGTAGCCAAAAACATTCAGGACTTC. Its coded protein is CASSRSHIRVAKNIQDF.